This is a list of T cell receptor beta chains from one sample in a study of cytomegalovirus exposure and HLA in healthy donors. This table comes from immunoSEQ multiplex PCR, and its TCRdb copy is limited to in-frame clones, with some not included. The sample consists of some 150,000 clones, roughly 9.4% of them appearing once. Sequenced sample: PBMCs. The receptors were sampled from a male donor in good health and CMV-seronegative. The CDR3 runs from the conserved cysteine through the conserved F or W. The D gene is left open where the match is weak. Clone size is shown for a subset of rows, as once, few, many or a class of expanded clone.

J gene: TRBJ1-2; clone size: few; D gene: TRBD1; V gene: TRBV27; CDR3 protein: CASSSLGTGSYGYTF; CDR3 DNA: TGTGCCAGCAGTTCCCTAGGGACAGGAAGCTATGGCTACACCTTC
J gene: TRBJ1-2; clone size: NA; D gene: NA; V gene: TRBV9; CDR3 protein: CASSVVRFPHSKYGYTF; CDR3 DNA: TGTGCCAGCAGCGTAGTGAGGTTTCCCCACTCAAAATATGGCTACACCTTC
J gene: TRBJ2-7; clone size: few; D gene: NA; V gene: TRBV7-9; CDR3 protein: CASLGRDYEQYF; CDR3 DNA: TGTGCCAGCCTCGGCAGGGACTACGAGCAGTACTTC
J gene: TRBJ2-7; clone size: NA; D gene: NA; V gene: TRBV19; CDR3 protein: CASSPTQGWDEQYF; CDR3 DNA: TGTGCCAGTAGTCCGACCCAGGGATGGGACGAGCAGTACTTC
J gene: TRBJ1-5; clone size: few; D gene: TRBD1; V gene: TRBV7-8; CDR3 protein: CASSLYRGGQPQHF; CDR3 DNA: TGTGCCAGCAGCTTGTACAGGGGAGGCCAGCCCCAGCATTTT
J gene: TRBJ2-1; clone size: NA; D gene: TRBD2; V gene: TRBV7-9; CDR3 protein: CASSHGLAGDEQFF; CDR3 DNA: TGTGCCAGCAGCCACGGACTAGCGGGGGATGAGCAGTTCTTC
J gene: TRBJ2-7; clone size: NA; D gene: NA; V gene: TRBV20-1; CDR3 protein: CSARPQYEQYF; CDR3 DNA: TGCAGTGCTAGGCCTCAGTACGAGCAGTACTTC
J gene: TRBJ1-1; clone size: few; D gene: NA; V gene: TRBV10-3; CDR3 protein: CATGRVSLGDTEAFF; CDR3 DNA: TGTGCCACAGGCAGGGTCTCGCTTGGGGACACTGAAGCTTTCTTT
J gene: TRBJ2-3; clone size: few; D gene: TRBD2; V gene: TRBV7-8; CDR3 protein: CASSILAGQGTQYF; CDR3 DNA: TGTGCCAGCAGCATACTAGCGGGGCAGGGTACGCAGTATTTT
J gene: TRBJ2-7; clone size: NA; D gene: TRBD1; V gene: TRBV2; CDR3 protein: CASKGTGIYF; CDR3 DNA: TGTGCCAGCAAAGGGACAGGGATCTACTTC
J gene: TRBJ1-2; clone size: few; D gene: TRBD1; V gene: TRBV27; CDR3 protein: CASSLRQGTNYGYTF; CDR3 DNA: TGTGCCAGCAGTCTTAGACAGGGGACTAACTATGGCTACACCTTC
J gene: TRBJ2-7; clone size: few; D gene: NA; V gene: TRBV4-3; CDR3 protein: CASSQEGGYSYEQYF; CDR3 DNA: TGCGCCAGCAGCCAAGAGGGGGGATACTCCTACGAGCAGTACTTC
J gene: TRBJ1-2; clone size: NA; D gene: TRBD1; V gene: TRBV27; CDR3 protein: CASSPRRQGVNYGYTF; CDR3 DNA: TGTGCCAGCAGCCCTCGGCGACAGGGAGTTAACTATGGCTACACCTTC
J gene: TRBJ2-7; clone size: few; D gene: NA; V gene: TRBV4-3; CDR3 protein: CASSQEYAPREQYF; CDR3 DNA: TGCGCCAGCAGCCAAGAGTACGCCCCTAGAGAGCAGTACTTC
J gene: TRBJ2-1; clone size: NA; D gene: NA; V gene: TRBV4-3; CDR3 protein: CASSPQVLNEQFF; CDR3 DNA: TGCGCCAGCAGCCCACAAGTCCTCAATGAGCAGTTCTTC
J gene: TRBJ1-5; clone size: few; D gene: NA; V gene: TRBV28; CDR3 protein: CASTNPRSQHF; CDR3 DNA: TGTGCCAGCACCAATCCCCGGTCCCAGCATTTT
J gene: TRBJ1-2; clone size: NA; D gene: TRBD1; V gene: TRBV27; CDR3 protein: CASSLTGNYGYTF; CDR3 DNA: TGTGCCAGCAGCTTGACAGGGAACTATGGCTACACCTTC
J gene: TRBJ1-5; clone size: NA; D gene: TRBD1; V gene: TRBV28; CDR3 protein: CASSPRTGIHNQPQHF; CDR3 DNA: TGTGCCAGCAGTCCCCGGACAGGGATCCACAATCAGCCCCAGCATTTT
J gene: TRBJ1-5; clone size: few; D gene: TRBD1; V gene: TRBV6-6; CDR3 protein: CASSKDRQNQPQHF; CDR3 DNA: TGTGCCAGCAGTAAGGACAGGCAAAATCAGCCCCAGCATTTT
J gene: TRBJ1-5; clone size: few; D gene: NA; V gene: TRBV2; CDR3 protein: CASTSRGRGNQPQHF; CDR3 DNA: TGTGCCAGCACCTCCCGAGGGCGCGGTAATCAGCCCCAGCATTTT
J gene: TRBJ1-2; clone size: NA; D gene: TRBD1; V gene: TRBV27; CDR3 protein: CASSLRFDRGHDGYTF; CDR3 DNA: TGTGCCAGCAGTTTAAGATTCGACAGGGGGCACGATGGCTACACCTTC
J gene: TRBJ2-2; clone size: few; D gene: TRBD2; V gene: TRBV27; CDR3 protein: CASSSGLAGVAGELFF; CDR3 DNA: TGTGCCAGCAGTTCCGGACTAGCGGGGGTTGCCGGGGAGCTGTTTTTT
J gene: TRBJ2-7; clone size: NA; D gene: NA; V gene: TRBV29-1; CDR3 protein: CSVEQSSYEQYF; CDR3 DNA: TGCAGCGTTGAACAATCCTCCTACGAGCAGTACTTC
J gene: TRBJ2-7; clone size: few; D gene: TRBD1; V gene: TRBV5-1; CDR3 protein: CASSTHRGEQYF; CDR3 DNA: TGCGCCAGCAGCACCCACAGGGGGGAGCAGTACTTC
J gene: TRBJ1-1; clone size: NA; D gene: NA; V gene: TRBV7-2; CDR3 protein: CASSFTTANTEAFF; CDR3 DNA: TGTGCCAGCAGCTTTACGACAGCGAACACTGAAGCTTTCTTT
J gene: TRBJ2-2; clone size: NA; D gene: NA; V gene: TRBV4-3; CDR3 protein: CASSQEYRAWGDTGELFF; CDR3 DNA: TGCGCCAGCAGCCAAGAATATAGGGCATGGGGGGACACCGGGGAGCTGTTTTTT
J gene: TRBJ2-5; clone size: NA; D gene: NA; V gene: TRBV5-1; CDR3 protein: CASSLGMETQYF; CDR3 DNA: TGCGCCAGCAGCTTGGGTATGGAGACCCAGTACTTC
J gene: TRBJ1-2; clone size: NA; D gene: NA; V gene: TRBV27; CDR3 protein: CASSASYDSNYGYTF; CDR3 DNA: TGTGCCAGCAGTGCCTCCTACGACTCTAACTATGGCTACACCTTC
J gene: TRBJ1-6; clone size: few; D gene: TRBD1; V gene: TRBV2; CDR3 protein: CASRPTLTGMNSPLHF; CDR3 DNA: TGTGCCAGCCGCCCGACTCTGACAGGGATGAATTCACCCCTCCACTTT
J gene: TRBJ2-3; clone size: NA; D gene: NA; V gene: TRBV9; CDR3 protein: CASSVGGAGTDTQYF; CDR3 DNA: TGTGCCAGCAGCGTCGGCGGGGCCGGCACAGATACGCAGTATTTT
J gene: TRBJ1-2; clone size: few; D gene: NA; V gene: TRBV13; CDR3 protein: CASSLGRKGDYGYTF; CDR3 DNA: TGTGCCAGCAGCTTAGGCCGTAAAGGGGACTATGGCTACACCTTC
J gene: TRBJ1-1; clone size: NA; D gene: TRBD1; V gene: TRBV5-1; CDR3 protein: CASSLRDQGAESAFF; CDR3 DNA: TGCGCCAGCAGCTTGCGAGATCAGGGGGCGGAATCAGCTTTCTTT
J gene: TRBJ1-2; clone size: few; D gene: NA; V gene: TRBV2; CDR3 protein: CASSERGFTNYGYTF; CDR3 DNA: TGTGCCAGCAGTGAAAGGGGGTTTACTAACTATGGCTACACCTTC
J gene: TRBJ2-1; clone size: few; D gene: TRBD2; V gene: TRBV13; CDR3 protein: CASSLDWRGGSYNEQFF; CDR3 DNA: TGTGCCAGCAGCTTAGATTGGCGGGGGGGCTCCTACAATGAGCAGTTCTTC
J gene: TRBJ2-7; clone size: few; D gene: TRBD1; V gene: TRBV4-1; CDR3 protein: CASSHPGDRGYEQYF; CDR3 DNA: TGCGCCAGCAGCCATCCTGGGGACAGGGGCTACGAGCAGTACTTC
J gene: TRBJ2-1; clone size: few; D gene: TRBD2; V gene: TRBV5-1; CDR3 protein: CASSLAAGAGSYNEQFF; CDR3 DNA: TGCGCCAGCAGCTTGGCCGCGGGAGCAGGCTCCTACAATGAGCAGTTCTTC
J gene: TRBJ2-7; clone size: NA; D gene: TRBD1; V gene: TRBV28; CDR3 protein: CASSPPGQGKQYF; CDR3 DNA: TGTGCCAGCAGTCCCCCTGGACAGGGCAAGCAGTACTTC